Each of the 5 T cell receptor beta chains below was sequenced from the same sample in a study of neurological immune-mediated disorders. TCRdb ran MiXCR on the 5' RACE reads and lists one entry per CDR3 protein. Of under 60,000 distinct CDR3 sequences listed, approximately 15% are singletons. The sample comprised PBMCs. The receptor set was obtained from a man aged 55 to 70 in good health.

This clonotype was observed at least ten times. The chain carries TRBV7-2 and TRBJ2-7; possible D gene TRBD1, 6 bases. V lost 1 base, J lost 0 bases, and 10 bases lay in between. This CDR3 is 15 amino acids long. Per germline, CDR1 SGHTA and CDR2 FQGNSA. The CDR3 DNA sequence: TGTGCCAGCAGCTTAGTCGGACAGTTCTCCTACGAGCAGTACTTC. This gives the protein CASSLVGQFSYEQYF.

The gene calls are TRBV11-1 and TRBJ2-2, with 7 nucleotides matching TRBD1. The CDR3 has 19 amino acids. V was clipped by 6 bases and J by 0 bases; unmatched bases: 16. The germline V gene encodes CDR1 SGHAT and CDR2 FQDESV (reference sequence). This CDR3 reads CASSSPGGQAYTNTGELFF. The DNA for the CDR3 is TGTGCCAGCAGTTCACCCGGAGGACAGGCGTACACGAACACCGGGGAGCTGTTTTTT. Variable domain in full (rest from reference TRBV11-1 and TRBJ2-2): EAEVAQSPRYKITEKSQAVAFWCDPISGHATLYWYRQILGQGPELLVQFQDESVVDDSQLPKDRFSAERLKGVDSTLKIQPAELGDSAMYLCASSSPGGQAYTNTGELFFGEGSRLTVL.

This clonotype was observed at least ten times. The V call is TRBV7-2, the J call TRBJ1-1, with D uncertain. The length of the CDR3 is 13 residues. CDR1 and CDR2 from the germline V gene are SGHTA and FQGNSA. V was cut by 4 bases and J by 4 bases, with 10 bases left in between. The CDR3 coding sequence is TGTGCCAGCAGCTCTCTTAGAGCCACTGAAGCTTTCTTT. Its protein product is CASSSLRATEAFF. Complete variable domain (other parts from reference TRBV7-2 and TRBJ1-1): GAGVSQSPSNKVTEKGKDVELRCDPISGHTALYWYRQSLGQGLEFLIYFQGNSAPDKSGLPSDRFSAERTGGSVSTLTIQRTQQEDSAVYLCASSSLRATEAFFGQGTRLTVV.

This clonotype was seen ten or more times. V usage is TRBV7-2 and J usage is TRBJ2-1; the D is unclear. CDR1 SGHTA and CDR2 FQGNSA come from the germline V gene. With 2 bases removed from V and 7 bases from J, the gap between germline ends came to 18 bases. CDR3 length: 16 residues. CDR3 protein: CASSLSSSATRNEQFF. The CDR3 nucleotides are TGTGCCAGCAGCTTAAGTTCAAGCGCGACCCGTAATGAGCAGTTCTTC.

This clonotype was counted at least ten times. The J gene is TRBJ2-7, the V gene TRBV20-1, with TRBD1 matching over 7 bases. V dropped 3 bases and J dropped 2; count of bases not matched to a gene: 4. The length of the CDR3 is 13 residues. In germline, CDR1 is DFQATT, CDR2 SNEGSKA (reference sequence). The CDR3 loop is CSARRGQTYEQYF. The CDR3, as DNA: TGCAGTGCTAGGAGGGGGCAAACCTACGAGCAGTACTTC.